What follows are 7 T cell receptor beta chains derived from one specimen sequenced in a study of cytomegalovirus exposure and HLA in healthy donors. Clones were sequenced by immunoSEQ multiplex PCR, and TCRdb holds only the in-frame ones, with some missing. The sample consists of under 250,000 clones, around 86% of them appearing once. Input material: PBMCs. These receptors were obtained from a woman aged 18-29 years in good health and CMV-seropositive.

The chain combines TRBV11-2 with TRBJ1-1; no clear D gene. Germline CDR1 reads SGHAT; CDR2 reads FQNNGV. Trimming removed 2 bases at V and 2 bases at J, with 3 bases between. The CDR3 is 12 residues long. CDR3 bases: TGTGCCAGCAGCTTAAGCAACACTGAAGCTTTCTTT. It yields the protein CASSLSNTEAFF.

The rearrangement joins TRBV30 to TRBJ1-1, with D hard to call. The CDR3 contains 12 residues. Germline assignment: CDR1 GTSNPN and CDR2 SVGIG (reference sequence). Trimming pared 0 bases from V and 6 bases from J, leaving 8 bases between. The CDR3 loop reads CAWSVVNSEAFF. The CDR3 DNA reads TGTGCCTGGAGTGTTGTCAACTCTGAAGCTTTCTTT.

The genes are TRBV4-1 and TRBJ2-1, with 9 bases aligning to TRBD2. The germline gives CDR1 MGHRA, CDR2 YSYEKL. J was trimmed by 6 bases and V by 1 base; bases with no gene match: 16. The CDR3 runs 19 residues. The CDR3 DNA reads TGCGCCAGCAGCCAAGTGGCTAGCGGGAATGTAAAGGGGGGCAATGAGCAGTTCTTC. Protein: CASSQVASGNVKGGNEQFF.

This chain links TRBV6-1 with TRBJ1-1, with a weak D call TRBD1 (5 bases). Germline lookup yields CDR1 MNHNS and CDR2 SASEGT. Trimming left V 0 bases short and J 11 bases short, with 13 bases between. The CDR3 is 13 amino acids. The CDR3 sequence is CASSEAGRVSAFF. The CDR3 DNA reads TGTGCCAGCAGTGAAGCGGGGCGAGTTTCGGCTTTCTTT.

This clone was detected a few times. The genes are TRBV9 and TRBJ2-1, with D perhaps matching TRBD2 (5 bases). Trimming stripped 0 bases from V and 6 bases from J, with 7 bases between. CDR3 length: 13 amino acids. The germline CDR1 and CDR2 sequences are SGDLS and YYNGEE. The CDR3 reads CASSVGAGNEQFF. DNA for the CDR3: TGTGCCAGCAGCGTAGGGGCGGGCAATGAGCAGTTCTTC. Complete variable domain (other parts from reference TRBV9 and TRBJ2-1): DSGVTQTPKHLITATGQRVTLRCSPRSGDLSVYWYQQSLDQGLQFLIQYYNGEERAKGNILERFSAQQFPDLHSELNLSSLELGDSALYFCASSVGAGNEQFFGPGTRLTVL.

V usage is TRBV7-9 and J usage is TRBJ2-3; TRBD2 agrees at 12 bases. Germline V gene sequence: CDR1 SEHNR, CDR2 FQNEAQ (reference sequence). The CDR3 loop spans 15 amino acids. Unmatched junction bases numbered 2, after V lost 1 base and J lost 6 bases. The CDR3 spells CASSLVLAGGDTQYF. CDR3 bases: TGTGCCAGCAGCTTAGTACTAGCGGGAGGTGATACGCAGTATTTT. The variable domain in full, completed from reference TRBV7-9 and TRBJ2-3, reads DTGVSQNPRHKITKRGQNVTFRCDPISEHNRLYWYRQTLGQGPEFLTYFQNEAQLEKSRLLSDRFSAERPKGSFSTLEIQRTEQGDSAMYLCASSLVLAGGDTQYFGPGTRLTVL.

J is TRBJ2-7 and V is TRBV7-9; 10 positions match TRBD1. The CDR3 spans 16 residues. The germline V gene has CDR1 SEHNR and CDR2 FQNEAQ (reference sequence). The V and J ends lost 3 bases and 7 bases, in that order; junction bases with no gene match: 12. CDR3 sequence reads: CASSFNRDRGGREQYF. The DNA of the CDR3 is TGTGCCAGCAGCTTCAACCGGGACAGGGGAGGTAGGGAGCAGTACTTC.